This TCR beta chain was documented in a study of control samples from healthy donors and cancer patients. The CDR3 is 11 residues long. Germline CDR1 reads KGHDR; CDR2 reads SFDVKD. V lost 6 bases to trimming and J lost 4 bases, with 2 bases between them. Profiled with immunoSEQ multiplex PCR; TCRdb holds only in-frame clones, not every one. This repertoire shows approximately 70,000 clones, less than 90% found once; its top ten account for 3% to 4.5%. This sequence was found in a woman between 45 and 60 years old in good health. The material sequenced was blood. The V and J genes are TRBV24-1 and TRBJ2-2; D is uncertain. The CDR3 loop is CATSITGELFF. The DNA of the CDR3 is TGTGCCACCAGTATCACCGGGGAGCTGTTTTTT.